These T cell receptor beta chains were read from a single sample in a study of circulating tumor DNA in untreated peripheral T-cell lymphoma. TCRdb's copy holds only in-frame clones and misses some; the assay was immunoSEQ multiplex PCR. The sample records hundreds of clones, approximately 86% being singletons. Sequencing was performed on cell-free DNA from blood serum. The receptors were sampled from a human donor with peripheral T-cell lymphoma. Each CDR3 is given with its conserved first and last residue. A D gene is named only where the DNA matches it firmly. Clone size is stated in some rows and not others, as once, few, many or a class when expanded.

V gene	clone size	J gene	D gene	CDR3 protein	CDR3 DNA
TRBV5-8	NA	TRBJ1-6	TRBD1	CASSLEAGGSPLHF	TGTGCCAGCAGCTTGGAGGCAGGGGGTTCACCCCTCCACTTT
TRBV7-9	NA	TRBJ2-5	NA	CASSSGRVRTQETQYF	TGTGCCAGCAGCTCGGGACGGGTTCGAACTCAAGAGACCCAGTACTTC
TRBV5-4	NA	TRBJ2-5	TRBD2	CASSPSGFTETQYF	TGTGCCAGCAGTCCTAGCGGGTTCACAGAGACCCAGTACTTC
TRBV19	NA	TRBJ1-5	NA	CASSIDSGGLQPQHF	TGTGCCAGTAGTATAGATAGCGGGGGGCTCCAGCCCCAGCATTTT
TRBV25-1	NA	TRBJ2-3	NA	CASTGGRYTQYF	TGTGCCAGCACTGGAGGGAGGTATACGCAGTATTTT
TRBV10-1	NA	TRBJ1-2	NA	CARRKPRIPYGYTF	TGCGCCAGACGTAAACCCAGGATACCCTATGGCTACACCTTC
TRBV6-9	NA	TRBJ2-7	TRBD1	CASSGTGGYEQYF	TGTGCCAGCAGCGGGACAGGGGGTTACGAGCAGTACTTC
TRBV7-8	NA	TRBJ2-1	NA	CASSLGGAGEQFF	TGTGCCAGCAGCTTGGGGGGGGCGGGAGAGCAGTTCTTC
TRBV2	once	TRBJ2-7	NA	CASSETSHYEQYF	TGTGCCAGCAGTGAGACAAGCCACTACGAGCAGTACTTC
TRBV7-8	NA	TRBJ2-6	TRBD2	CASRIGASGSSGANVLTF	TGTGCCAGCAGAATAGGGGCTAGCGGAAGCTCTGGGGCCAACGTCCTGACTTTC
TRBV29-1	NA	TRBJ1-5	NA	CSVTLWGGETNQPQHF	TGCAGCGTTACCCTCTGGGGAGGGGAAACAAATCAGCCCCAGCATTTT
TRBV7-9	NA	TRBJ1-3	TRBD1	CASSLEQGTGGNTIYF	TGTGCCAGCAGCTTAGAACAGGGGACGGGAGGAAACACCATATATTTT
TRBV30	NA	TRBJ1-2	NA	CAWSRDTPYGYTF	TGTGCCTGGAGCCGGGACACCCCTTATGGCTACACCTTC
TRBV27	NA	TRBJ1-5	NA	CASSYGALGQPQHF	TGTGCCAGCAGTTACGGGGCCTTGGGTCAGCCCCAGCATTTT
TRBV30	NA	TRBJ2-1	NA	CAWSDGVSEQFF	TGTGCCTGGAGCGATGGGGTTAGTGAGCAGTTCTTC
TRBV19	NA	TRBJ2-1	TRBD2	CASSVWASPGLVSSNEQFF	TGTGCCAGTAGCGTGTGGGCCTCACCGGGACTAGTCAGCTCGAATGAGCAGTTCTTC
TRBV27	NA	TRBJ1-5	NA	CASSPLPLTRVNQPQHF	TGTGCCAGCAGCCCGTTGCCCTTAACGAGGGTTAATCAGCCCCAGCATTTT
TRBV10-3	NA	TRBJ2-7	TRBD2	CAISGGLAEQYF	TGTGCCATCAGTGGGGGACTAGCGGAGCAGTACTTC